This entry describes one T cell receptor (beta chain). Antigen: not known. Primers used in a second PCR of about 7 to 11 cycles were a sample-barcoded 5' primer and a J-beta primer mix. MiXCR was run by TCRdb on the 5' RACE reads, yielding one entry per CDR3 protein. The table records roughly 650,000 distinct CDR3 sequences, 32% of them present only once. The entry originates in a study of blood T cells in healthy people across ages. General observations from the study: It was the long-lived donors that had more naive CD4+ cells and higher diversity than aged donors.

Extractions gave at least 5.5 micrograms of total RNA per sample. Trimming removed 0 bases at V and 4 bases at J, with 12 bases between. CDR3 length equals 14 residues. Germline V CDR1 and CDR2: DFQATT, SNEGSKA (reference sequence). This clonotype was obtained from an elderly woman in good health. The V gene is TRBV20-1, the J gene TRBJ1-2; D is ambiguous. The sequencing input was blood. CDR3 DNA sequence: TGCAGTGCTAGAGATCAGCGGCTAGGCTATGGCTACACCTTC. Protein sequence: CSARDQRLGYGYTF.